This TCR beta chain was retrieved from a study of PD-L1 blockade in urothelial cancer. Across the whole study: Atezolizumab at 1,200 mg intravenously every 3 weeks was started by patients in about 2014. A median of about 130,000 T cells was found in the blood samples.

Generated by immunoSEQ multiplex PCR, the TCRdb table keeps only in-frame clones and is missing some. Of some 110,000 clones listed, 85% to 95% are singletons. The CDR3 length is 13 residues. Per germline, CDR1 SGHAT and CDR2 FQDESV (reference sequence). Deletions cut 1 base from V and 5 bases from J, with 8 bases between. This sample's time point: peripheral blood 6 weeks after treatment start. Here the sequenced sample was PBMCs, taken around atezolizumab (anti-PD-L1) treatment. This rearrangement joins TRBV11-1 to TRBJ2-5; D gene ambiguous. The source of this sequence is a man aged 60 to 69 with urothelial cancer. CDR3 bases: TGTGCCAGCAGCTTAGGGCAGAGGGAGACCCAGTACTTC. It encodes CASSLGQRETQYF.